This TCR beta chain was sequenced for a study of blood T cells in healthy people across ages. Sample-barcoded 5' priming and a J-beta primer mix drove a second PCR of roughly 7 to 11 cycles. The template-switch adaptor was a 5' adaptor with 12 random nucleotides. It tagged each cDNA molecule. TCRdb reprocessed the 5' RACE reads with MiXCR, giving one entry per CDR3 protein. Among 1.5 million to 2 million distinct CDR3 sequences, approximately 39% were seen once, and the ten largest hold 23%. The study, taken as a whole, reports: Naive and antigen-experienced cells could not be conclusively compared, given unsorted PBMCs. Possibly confounding the expanded clonotype changes was the fact that donor CMV status was unknown.

For every donor, a draw yielded around 10 milliliters of peripheral blood. Looked up from germline, CDR1 is SQVTM and CDR2 is ANQGSEA. The CDR3 consists of 12 residues. The V end lost 2 bases, the J end lost 4 bases, and 8 bases lay between the germline ends. This clonotype was counted only a few times. Its antigen is not identified. The source of this sequence is a human donor in good health. The sequenced sample consisted of blood. This sequence joins TRBV29-1 and TRBJ1-1, with D tentatively TRBD1 (5 bases). CDR3 amino acids: CSVEPGGTEAFF. The CDR3 DNA is TGCAGCGTTGAACCGGGGGGCACTGAAGCTTTCTTT.